This TCR beta chain was captured by sequencing in a study of T-cell reconstitution after alpha-beta-depleted transplantation in children. Study observations and caveats: In some patients, recipient T cells and intrathymic progenitors surviving conditioning explained high day-60 diversity. Most T-cell counts and diversity one year after the transplant came from T cells that were newly produced.

This clonotype was counted a few times. Its antigen is unidentified. The CDR3 covers 14 residues. The ends lost 5 bases at V and 5 bases at J; junction bases unmatched: 8. A TCRbeta library incorporating unique molecular identifiers was prepared. One entry per CDR3 protein results from TCRdb running MiXCR on the PCR reads. The sample lists 800,000 to 1,000,000 distinct CDR3 sequences; about 30% were seen once. V usage is TRBV12-3 or TRBV12-4 and J usage is TRBJ2-5; 7 bases match TRBD2. The source is a boy under three years old who had a stem cell transplant for SCID, so the T cells may come from the graft donor. The source was PBMCs, mostly from graft donor cells, collected 360 days after TCRalphabeta/CD19-depleted stem cell transplant. The CDR3 coding sequence is TGTGCCAGCAGTCGCCAGACTAGCTGGGAGACCCAGTACTTC. Translation: CASSRQTSWETQYF.